Below, 21 T cell receptor beta chains from the same sample are listed, as sequenced in a study of T cell responses to AZD1222 COVID-19 vaccine. TCRdb's table, derived via immunoSEQ multiplex PCR, lists solely in-frame clones and lacks some. The sample contains 90,000 to 100,000 clones, nearly 90% of which appear only once. The sequencing here drew on peripheral blood, taken on day 0 of AZD1222 vaccination. The receptors derive from an adult in good health.

This clone occurred once. The chain is built from TRBV11-1 and TRBJ2-1, with D possibly being TRBD1 (6 bases). This CDR3 is built from 15 residues. The V end was cut by 1 base, the J end by 6 bases, with 13 bases between. CDR1 is SGHAT, CDR2 FQDESV, per germline (reference sequence). CDR3 sequence reads: CASSLGGPYGNEQFF. The DNA of the CDR3 is TGTGCCAGCAGCTTAGGGGGGCCCTACGGCAATGAGCAGTTCTTC.

The chain links TRBV6-5 to TRBJ1-2, with 11 bases aligning to TRBD1. J gave up 8 bases and V 6 bases, and 8 bases lay outside the gene matches. The CDR3 has 14 residues. CDR1 and CDR2 from the germline V gene are MNHEY and SVGAGI. CDR3 coding DNA: TGTGCCAGCAGCCCCGGGACAGGGGGTCTGGGCTACACCTTC. Translating it yields CASSPGTGGLGYTF.

The chain uses TRBV7-9 and TRBJ2-5; possible D gene TRBD2, 5 bases. From germline, CDR1 is SEHNR and CDR2 FQNEAQ (reference sequence). The CDR3 is 14 amino acids. V dropped 3 bases and J dropped 5 bases, with 13 bases sitting between them. The CDR3 sequence is CASSLRDRRETQYF. The CDR3 DNA is TGTGCCAGCAGCTTGAGAGACCGGAGGGAGACCCAGTACTTC. Looking up the rest from reference TRBV7-9 and TRBJ2-5 gives the full variable domain: DTGVSQNPRHKITKRGQNVTFRCDPISEHNRLYWYRQTLGQGPEFLTYFQNEAQLEKSRLLSDRFSAERPKGSFSTLEIQRTEQGDSAMYLCASSLRDRRETQYFGPGTRLLVL.

V usage is TRBV27 and J usage is TRBJ2-1; D is undetermined. The CDR3 spans 13 residues. V was clipped by 1 base and J by 4 bases, with 5 bases between them. Looked up from germline, CDR1 is MNHEY and CDR2 is SMNVEV (reference sequence). The CDR3 protein is CASSLLGYNEQFF. In DNA form, the CDR3 reads TGTGCCAGCAGTTTATTAGGATACAATGAGCAGTTCTTC.

Turning to this clone: Its ends do not fully match the called genes, so a read error is possible. V and J are TRBV19 and TRBJ2-3; 7 positions match TRBD1. This CDR3 contains 13 residues. Germline lookup yields CDR1 LNHDA and CDR2 SQIVND (reference sequence). The CDR3 spells CANSIDRVDTQYF. In DNA, the CDR3 is TGTGCCAATAGTATTGACAGGGTTGATACGCAGTATTTT.

This clone was detected only once. The chain employs TRBV4-1 and TRBJ2-7; 9 bases line up with TRBD1. Germline V lookup: CDR1 MGHRA, CDR2 YSYEKL. After removal of 3 bases from V and 7 bases from J, the junction contained 7 bases not matched to a gene. CDR3 length equals 14 residues. CDR3 sequence reads: CASSHIQGASEQYF. Written as DNA, the CDR3 is TGCGCCAGCAGCCACATACAGGGGGCCTCAGAGCAGTACTTC.

This clone was observed a single time. The CDR3 is CASSANRYNEQFF. The CDR3 DNA reads as TGTGCCAGCAGCGCAAACAGGTACAATGAGCAGTTCTTC. This chain connects TRBV9 to TRBJ2-1, with TRBD1 as a possible D gene (5 bases). This CDR3 has 13 amino acids. V was trimmed by 3 bases and J by 4 bases, leaving 8 bases between them. Germline V gives CDR1 SGDLS, CDR2 YYNGEE.

V usage is TRBV27 and J usage is TRBJ1-6; 8 bases agree with TRBD1. The CDR3 loop spans 16 amino acids. Germline V gene lookup returns CDR1 MNHEY and CDR2 SMNVEV (reference sequence). J gave up 7 bases and V 5 bases, and 10 bases lay outside the gene matches. This chain's CDR3 is CASSLLGTGVNSPLHF. CDR3 nucleotide sequence: TGTGCCAGCAGTCTACTGGGGACAGGAGTCAATTCACCCCTCCACTTT.

This chain joins TRBV6-6 and TRBJ1-1; no definite D call. Germline-derived CDR1 and CDR2 are MNHNY and SVGAGI (reference sequence). V shed 6 bases and J shed 3 bases, with 17 bases lying between them. The CDR3 extends over 15 amino acids. CDR3 amino acids: CASREGLGSHTEAFF. CDR3 nucleotides: TGTGCCAGCAGGGAAGGGCTGGGGTCCCACACTGAAGCTTTCTTT.

This rearrangement joins TRBV5-4 to TRBJ1-1; D ambiguous. The V end was cut by 6 bases, the J end by 4 bases, with 13 bases between. Germline V gene data show CDR1 as SGHNT and CDR2 as YYREEE (reference sequence). CDR3 length: 13 amino acids. The CDR3 DNA is TGTGCCAGCACCCCCATTGCCGCCACTGAAGCTTTCTTT. As protein: CASTPIAATEAFF.

Details on this clone: A junction end diverges from the germline sequence, so it may reflect a read error. V and J are TRBV19 and TRBJ2-7; 8 bases agree with TRBD1. The CDR3 length is 14 residues. CDR1 is LNHDA, CDR2 SQIVND, per germline (reference sequence). CDR3 nucleotide sequence: TGTGCCAGTAGTTACGGACAGGGATCCTCCGAGCAGTACTTC. The encoded protein is CASSYGQGSSEQYF.

V is TRBV14 and J is TRBJ2-5, with D maybe TRBD1 (6 bases). The CDR3 sequence is 15 residues long. Germline CDR1 and CDR2: SGHDN and FVKESK. The V gene lost 1 base and the J gene lost 3 bases, with 12 bases spanning the gap. The CDR3 reads CASSQGGYREETQYF. The CDR3 nucleotides read TGTGCCAGCAGCCAAGGGGGTTACAGGGAAGAGACCCAGTACTTC.

The chain has TRBV6-5 and TRBJ1-1; D is unresolved. Germline CDR1 and CDR2: MNHEY and SVGAGI. The CDR3 is 15 residues long. The V gene lost 6 bases and the J gene lost 1 base, with 15 bases spanning the gap. In nucleotides, the CDR3 is TGTGCCAGCAGCGAGACGGGGATGACGAACACTGAAGCTTTCTTT. Amino acid sequence: CASSETGMTNTEAFF.

This chain connects TRBV9 to TRBJ1-1; D not certain. The CDR3 has 13 amino acids. Germline V gene sequence: CDR1 SGDLS, CDR2 YYNGEE. Deletions cut 0 bases from V and 4 bases from J, with 7 bases between. The CDR3, as DNA: TGTGCCAGCAGCGTAGCGGCTCTCACTGAAGCTTTCTTT. Translated: CASSVAALTEAFF.

V and J are TRBV6-2 or TRBV6-3 and TRBJ1-5, with D perhaps TRBD1 (5 bases). The CDR3 contains 16 residues. V shed 2 bases and J shed 2 bases, with 13 bases lying between them. Germline V gives CDR1 MNHEY, CDR2 SVGEGT. CDR3: CASSYPQGIGNQPQHF. The CDR3 nucleotides are TGTGCCAGCAGTTACCCGCAGGGTATAGGCAATCAGCCCCAGCATTTT.

The chain is built from TRBV5-4 and TRBJ1-2; possible D gene TRBD1, 6 bases. V shed 4 bases and J shed 4 bases, with 11 bases lying between them. From germline, CDR1 is SGHNT and CDR2 YYREEE (reference sequence). The CDR3 covers 13 residues. The CDR3 is CASSAPTGYGYTF. For the CDR3, the DNA is TGTGCCAGCAGCGCCCCGACAGGCTATGGCTACACCTTC. The full variable domain, in which reference TRBV5-4 and TRBJ1-2 provide the parts outside the CDR3, is ETGVTQSPTHLIKTRGQQVTLRCSSQSGHNTVSWYQQALGQGPQFIFQYYREEENGRGNFPPRFSGLQFPNYSSELNVNALELDDSALYLCASSAPTGYGYTFGSGTRLTVV.

This rearrangement joins TRBV2 to TRBJ1-5; no reliable D call. The germline gives CDR1 SNHLY, CDR2 FYNNEI. Trimming cost V 8 bases and J 4 bases, with 15 bases left between them. This CDR3 contains 14 residues. CDR3 DNA sequence: TGTGCCAGCGAGCAGGCGAGTGGTAATCAGCCCCAGCATTTT. Its translation: CASEQASGNQPQHF. The variable domain in full, with the rest retrieved from reference TRBV2 and TRBJ1-5, is EPEVTQTPSHQVTQMGQEVILRCVPISNHLYFYWYRQILGQKVEFLVSFYNNEISEKSEIFDDQFSVERPDGSNFTLKIRSTKLEDSAMYFCASEQASGNQPQHFGDGTRLSIL.

In this sample, this clone turned up once. The chain links TRBV2 to TRBJ1-3; D may be TRBD1 (6 bases). The V end lost 2 bases, the J end lost 0 bases, and 14 bases lay between the germline ends. Looked up from germline, CDR1 is SNHLY and CDR2 is FYNNEI. This CDR3 is built from 17 residues. CDR3 nucleotide sequence: TGTGCCAGCAGTGAATGGGGGGCGATGAGCTCTGGAAACACCATATATTTT. Its translation is CASSEWGAMSSGNTIYF.

The chain carries TRBV7-8 and TRBJ2-2, with D perhaps TRBD1 (5 bases). The CDR3 covers 17 residues. Germline loops: CDR1 SGHVS, CDR2 FQNEAQ. Trimming cost V 2 bases and J 0 bases, with 13 bases left between them. The CDR3 DNA is TGTGCCAGCAGCTTAAGGTCCAGGGTAACGAACACCGGGGAGCTGTTTTTT. Translated: CASSLRSRVTNTGELFF.

The chain joins TRBV3-1 (or the pseudogene TRBV3-2) to TRBJ2-7, with 8 bases matching TRBD2. This CDR3 spans 12 amino acids. V dropped 7 bases and J dropped 5; count of bases not matched to a gene: 4. Looked up from germline, CDR1 is LGHDT and CDR2 is YNNKEL (reference sequence). CDR3 residues: CASISRGDEQYF. CDR3 in DNA: TGTGCCAGCATATCGCGGGGGGACGAGCAGTACTTC.

The chain couples TRBV4-3 to TRBJ1-4; no clear D gene. Germline-derived CDR1 and CDR2 are LGHNA and YSLEER. Trimming stripped 4 bases from V and 1 base from J, with 7 bases between. This CDR3 is built from 14 residues. The DNA for the CDR3 is TGCGCCAGCAGCCCAATGGGAACTAATGAAAAACTGTTTTTT. Translated: CASSPMGTNEKLFF.